This T cell receptor (beta chain) comes out of a study of identical twins. Study outcomes and limitations: Models predicted too little out-of-frame TCR alpha sharing in monozygotic twins. Insertions were reduced in abundant cord blood beta clonotypes but not in memory repertoires. Out-of-frame alpha sequences shared between twins exhibited an excess of low generation probability.

This clonotype was observed a handful of times. Its antigen is unknown. TCRdb reanalysed the 5' RACE reads using MiXCR and keeps one entry per CDR3 protein. The table has 460,000 or so distinct CDR3 sequences, approximately 15% seen once; the top ten hold more than 0.5%. CDR3 size: 14 residues. Between the trimmed V and J ends, which lost 5 bases and 6 bases, there was a span of 18 bases. Per germline, CDR1 DFQATT and CDR2 SNEGSKA (reference sequence). These data were also filed under a second study, of yellow fever vaccine responses in identical twins.

The genes are TRBV20-1 and TRBJ2-3; D may correspond to TRBD1 or TRBD2 (5 bases each). Source material: CD4+ T cells sorted from blood. The receptor was isolated from a woman in her late teens or twenties in good health. CDR3 bases: TGCAGTGCTGACAAAGTGGGGGTAGGGGATACGCAGTATTTT. Translated: CSADKVGVGDTQYF.